The 32 T cell receptor beta chains below all came from one sample that was sequenced in a study of cytomegalovirus exposure and HLA in healthy donors. Produced via immunoSEQ multiplex PCR; TCRdb's table is partial and in-frame only. Of 70,000 or so clones listed, nearly 95% are singletons. Input material: PBMCs. Receptor source: a man aged 18 to 29 in good health and CMV-seropositive.

The chain joins TRBV12-5 to TRBJ2-1, with a weak D call TRBD2 (5 bases). V was cut by 2 bases and J by 9 bases, with 14 bases left in between. The CDR3 runs 14 residues. The V gene's germline CDR1 is LGHNT and CDR2 FRNRAP. The CDR3 DNA reads as TGTGCTAGTGGTTTGTCCGGGATCTGGGGTGAGCAGTTCTTC. Protein sequence: CASGLSGIWGEQFF.

This chain uses TRBV30 with TRBJ1-4; TRBD1 matches 7 bases. J lost 0 bases, V lost 2 bases, and 3 bases had no gene match. CDR1 is GTSNPN, CDR2 SVGIG, per germline (reference sequence). CDR3 length: 15 amino acids. The CDR3 is CAWSTQGATNEKLFF. In DNA form, the CDR3 reads TGTGCCTGGAGTACCCAGGGGGCAACTAATGAAAAACTGTTTTTT.

The chain links TRBV2 to TRBJ1-5, with D perhaps matching TRBD1 (5 bases). There are 15 residues in the CDR3. The V gene's germline CDR1 is SNHLY and CDR2 FYNNEI. Trimming shortened V by 2 bases and J by 2 bases, and 10 bases separated the two germline ends. CDR3 region: CASSEYRSGNQPQHF. In DNA form, the CDR3 reads TGTGCCAGCAGTGAATACAGGTCGGGCAATCAGCCCCAGCATTTT.

The chain carries TRBV5-4 and TRBJ1-3, with a weak D call TRBD1 (5 bases). This CDR3 is 17 amino acids long. Germline V CDR1 and CDR2: SGHNT, YYREEE (reference sequence). V lost 0 bases, J lost 0 bases, and 13 bases lay in between. CDR3 sequence reads: CASSLAGPTVSGNTIYF. The CDR3 bases are TGTGCCAGCAGCTTGGCTGGCCCGACAGTCTCTGGAAACACCATATATTTT.

This clone was detected only once. The genes are TRBV10-1 and TRBJ2-5, with D possibly TRBD2 on 6 matching bases. With the DNA end fitting TRBJ2-7 better, the J assignment may be wrong. The CDR3 is 19 residues long. The V gene's germline CDR1 is WNHNN and CDR2 SYGVQD (reference sequence). As DNA, the CDR3 is TGCGCCAGCAGTGTTATTGCAGGGCCAGGGCTAGCGAGCTCCTACGAGCAGTACTTC. Translated, it gives CASSVIAGPGLASSYEQYF.

CDR3 residues: CASSDRDPGLAGEKIDEQYF. The CDR3 DNA reads as TGCGCCAGCAGTGACAGAGACCCGGGACTAGCGGGAGAAAAGATTGACGAGCAGTACTTC. This chain links TRBV10-1 with TRBJ2-7; 14 bases match TRBD2. The ends lost 3 bases at V and 5 bases at J; junction bases unmatched: 18. CDR1 WNHNN and CDR2 SYGVQD come from the germline V gene (reference sequence). CDR3 length: 20 residues.

V usage is TRBV7-3 and J usage is TRBJ2-5; the match to TRBD1 covers 8 bases. The length of the CDR3 is 14 residues. V dropped 4 bases and J dropped 5; count of bases not matched to a gene: 6. Germline V gene lookup returns CDR1 SGHTA and CDR2 FQGTGA. The CDR3 nucleotides read TGTGCCAGCAGCTCGGCAGGGGGCTTGGAGACCCAGTACTTC. Protein: CASSSAGGLETQYF.

The chain is built from TRBV28 and TRBJ1-2, with unresolved D. CDR1 is MDHEN, CDR2 SYDVKM, per germline. The CDR3 has 16 amino acids. Deletions cut 7 bases from V and 2 bases from J, with 20 bases between. The CDR3, as DNA: TGTGCCAGCACCCGTCCCCGAACGAACCTAAACTATGGCTACACCTTC. Protein product: CASTRPRTNLNYGYTF.

V usage is TRBV7-2 and J usage is TRBJ1-1; unclear D gene. The V gene's germline CDR1 is SGHTA and CDR2 FQGNSA. V gave up 0 bases and J gave up 0 bases, with 8 bases separating them. The CDR3 is made up of 15 amino acids. The DNA of the CDR3 is TGTGCCAGCAGCTTAGCTAACAGCATGAACACTGAAGCTTTCTTT. Residues: CASSLANSMNTEAFF.

The chain has TRBV5-1 and TRBJ2-1; 7 nucleotides line up with TRBD1. CDR1 SGHRS and CDR2 YFSETQ come from the germline V gene. The CDR3 is 15 residues long. Losses at the gene ends were 5 bases for V and 2 bases for J; bases not matched to a gene: 7. CDR3 DNA: TGCGCCAGCAGTTCTACAGGGGTAACCTACAATGAGCAGTTCTTC. Translating gives CASSSTGVTYNEQFF.

This chain joins TRBV6-5 and TRBJ2-7; 11 bases are a match to TRBD2. V was pared by 6 bases and J by 2 bases, with 6 bases of the junction left unmatched. The germline V gene has CDR1 MNHEY and CDR2 SVGAGI. The CDR3 runs 15 residues. Here the CDR3 DNA reads TGTGCCAGCAGCCCTCGACTAGCGGGACCCTACGAGCAGTACTTC. Amino acids: CASSPRLAGPYEQYF.

V and J are TRBV28 and TRBJ2-3; 10 positions match TRBD2. Germline V CDR1 and CDR2: MDHEN, SYDVKM. CDR3 size: 15 residues. V dropped 5 bases and J dropped 4; count of bases not matched to a gene: 6. The CDR3: CASSPLAGVPDTQYF. For the CDR3, the DNA is TGTGCCAGCAGTCCCCTAGCGGGAGTTCCAGATACGCAGTATTTT. The full variable domain, its missing parts supplied by reference TRBV28 and TRBJ2-3, is DVKVTQSSRYLVKRTGEKVFLECVQDMDHENMFWYRQDPGLGLRLIYFSYDVKMKEKGDIPEGYSVSREKKERFSLILESASTNQTSMYLCASSPLAGVPDTQYFGPGTRLTVL.

A note on this clone: Additional DNA sequences in this sample encode the identical CDR3. V gene TRBV27 combines with J gene TRBJ1-2, with TRBD1 matching over 9 bases. The junction had 4 bases not matched to a gene; V was cut back by 3 bases and J by 8 bases. CDR1 and CDR2 (germline): MNHEY, SMNVEV (reference sequence). This CDR3 has 13 residues. Written as DNA, the CDR3 is TGTGCCAGCAGTTTTACAGGGGGCAACGGCTACACCTTC. Encoded protein: CASSFTGGNGYTF.

This clone was picked up a small number of times. This chain joins TRBV19 and TRBJ1-2, with D maybe TRBD1 (6 bases). The CDR3 runs to 14 residues. V gave up 5 bases and J gave up 2 bases, with 12 bases separating them. Germline V lookup: CDR1 LNHDA, CDR2 SQIVND (reference sequence). The CDR3, as DNA: TGTGCCAGTAGTCCCCAGGGGCTCAACTATGGCTACACCTTC. This translates into CASSPQGLNYGYTF.

CDR3: CASSLGGSRSTDTQYF. In DNA form, the CDR3 reads TGTGCCAGCAGCTTAGGTGGGAGTCGGAGCACAGATACGCAGTATTTT. V is TRBV11-2 and J is TRBJ2-3, with D perhaps matching TRBD2 (5 bases). CDR1 is SGHAT and CDR2 is FQNNGV in the germline V gene. V lost 1 base, J lost 0 bases, and 11 bases lay in between. The CDR3 contains 16 residues.

The chain is built from TRBV6-5 and TRBJ2-3; D is perhaps TRBD1 (5 bases). The CDR3 sequence is 14 residues long. The germline V gene has CDR1 MNHEY and CDR2 SVGAGI. V dropped 2 bases and J dropped 3 bases, with 9 bases sitting between them. The DNA of the CDR3 is TGTGCCAGCAGTTACGTGGCAGGGACAGATACGCAGTATTTT. Amino acids: CASSYVAGTDTQYF.

The chain has TRBV28 and TRBJ2-7, with TRBD1 matching 10 bases. V was clipped by 6 bases and J by 4 bases; unmatched bases: 6. CDR3 size: 14 residues. Germline V gene lookup returns CDR1 MDHEN and CDR2 SYDVKM. CDR3 residues: CASRSGTGEYEQYF. In DNA, the CDR3 is TGTGCCAGCAGATCCGGGACAGGGGAATACGAGCAGTACTTC.

V usage is TRBV18 and J usage is TRBJ2-7; a weak D match, TRBD2 (6 bases). Germline V lookup: CDR1 KGHSH, CDR2 LQKENI. This CDR3 spans 13 amino acids. V lost 4 bases and J 7 bases, leaving 14 bases between the germline ends. As DNA, the CDR3 is TGTGCCAGCTCACGACTAGAAGAGACGGAGCAGTACTTC. Translating gives CASSRLEETEQYF.

The V call is TRBV5-1, the J call TRBJ2-2; tentatively, D is TRBD2 (5 bases). CDR1 is SGHRS, CDR2 YFSETQ, per germline. This CDR3 is 17 amino acids long. Trimming took 1 base from V and 0 from J, leaving 13 bases between them. The CDR3 here is CASSLRGRTTNTGELFF. In DNA form, the CDR3 reads TGCGCCAGCAGCTTGCGGGGTAGAACCACGAACACCGGGGAGCTGTTTTTT.

V gene TRBV7-9 combines with J gene TRBJ2-2, with 11 bases lining up with TRBD2. With 4 bases clipped from V and 7 bases from J, the junction kept 8 bases outside the gene matches. This CDR3 contains 16 residues. CDR1 is SEHNR, CDR2 FQNEAQ, per germline (reference sequence). The chain's CDR3 is CASSSLAGGQGGELFF. DNA of the CDR3: TGTGCCAGCAGCTCTTTAGCGGGAGGGCAAGGCGGGGAGCTGTTTTTT.

V and J are TRBV29-1 and TRBJ2-1; TRBD2 might be the D (7 bases). CDR3 length: 21 amino acids. Germline V CDR1 and CDR2: SQVTM, ANQGSEA. Trimming cost V 4 bases and J 8 bases, with 39 bases left between them. The DNA for the CDR3 is TGCAGCGTTGGGTTAGACTGGGGGCGTATGTGGGAGGGCGGGAGATTCGATGAGCAGTTCTTC. This codes for CSVGLDWGRMWEGGRFDEQFF.

The count of this clone is one. This sequence joins TRBV5-4 and TRBJ1-2, with 7 bases aligning to TRBD1. There are 15 residues in the CDR3. The junction had 7 bases not matched to a gene; V was cut back by 1 base and J by 4 bases. Per germline, CDR1 SGHNT and CDR2 YYREEE (reference sequence). CDR3 in DNA: TGTGCCAGCAGCTTGAGGACAGGAGGGATCTATGGCTACACCTTC. Its protein product is CASSLRTGGIYGYTF. Combining the CDR3 with reference TRBV5-4 and TRBJ1-2 gives the whole variable domain ETGVTQSPTHLIKTRGQQVTLRCSSQSGHNTVSWYQQALGQGPQFIFQYYREEENGRGNFPPRFSGLQFPNYSSELNVNALELDDSALYLCASSLRTGGIYGYTFGSGTRLTVV.

The chain uses TRBV30 and TRBJ2-7; maybe TRBD2 (5 bases). The CDR3 spans 12 residues. CDR1 and CDR2 from the germline V gene are GTSNPN and SVGIG (reference sequence). Trimming shortened V by 3 bases and J by 5 bases, and 11 bases separated the two germline ends. For the CDR3, the DNA is TGTGCCTGGAGCTCCCCGGGAAACGAGCAGTACTTC. Encoded protein: CAWSSPGNEQYF.

This chain connects TRBV14 to TRBJ2-3; 7 nucleotides agree with TRBD1. V dropped 0 bases and J dropped 4; count of bases not matched to a gene: 10. Germline loops: CDR1 SGHDN, CDR2 FVKESK. The CDR3 sequence is 17 residues long. The CDR3 bases are TGTGCCAGCAGCCAAGATGTAAAGGGGGCTGTCGCAGATACGCAGTATTTT. Translation: CASSQDVKGAVADTQYF.

The CDR3 loop is CASSSLIIRSGDTQYF. CDR3 nucleotide sequence: TGTGCCAGCAGTTCACTTATAATTAGGTCAGGAGATACGCAGTATTTT. The V and J genes are TRBV27 and TRBJ2-3; D gene ambiguous. V lost 4 bases and J lost 5, with 19 bases in between. The germline V gene encodes CDR1 MNHEY and CDR2 SMNVEV (reference sequence). The CDR3 has 16 residues.

This chain uses TRBV4-1 with TRBJ2-1; 7 nucleotides line up with TRBD2. After removal of 0 bases from V and 7 bases from J, the junction contained 3 bases not matched to a gene. The length of the CDR3 is 14 residues. Germline V gene sequence: CDR1 MGHRA, CDR2 YSYEKL. CDR3 amino acids: CASSQEGGGNEQFF. DNA for the CDR3: TGCGCCAGCAGCCAAGAGGGCGGGGGTAATGAGCAGTTCTTC.

V gene TRBV29-1 combines with J gene TRBJ2-7; 8 bases line up with TRBD2. Germline values: CDR1 SQVTM, CDR2 ANQGSEA. With V trimmed by 5 bases and J by 2 bases, 11 bases remained unmatched. The CDR3 is made up of 15 amino acids. The CDR3 DNA sequence: TGCAGCGTTACCTTCTCAGCGGGAGTGGCCTACGAGCAGTACTTC. This sequence encodes CSVTFSAGVAYEQYF.

V usage is TRBV6-5 and J usage is TRBJ2-5, with D perhaps TRBD2 (6 bases). The CDR3 is 16 amino acids. V dropped 2 bases and J dropped 5 bases, with 18 bases sitting between them. CDR1 MNHEY and CDR2 SVGAGI come from the germline V gene. The CDR3 DNA reads as TGTGCCAGCAGTTACCTCGGTGGGATAAGCGGGGAGACCCAGTACTTC. Residues: CASSYLGGISGETQYF.

This clone was seen a few times. This chain links TRBV30 with TRBJ1-3; weak D call: TRBD1 (5 bases). The germline V gene encodes CDR1 GTSNPN and CDR2 SVGIG (reference sequence). V was trimmed by 3 bases and J by 2 bases, leaving 11 bases between them. This CDR3 spans 14 amino acids. The CDR3 DNA is TGTGCCTGGAGGGGTGTGGGGCCTGGAAACACCATATATTTT. It yields the protein CAWRGVGPGNTIYF.

This sequence joins TRBV13 and TRBJ1-4; D perhaps matches TRBD1 (5 bases). The CDR3 spans 13 residues. Per germline, CDR1 PRHDT and CDR2 FYEKMQ (reference sequence). V lost 3 bases and J lost 11, with 13 bases in between. CDR3 region: CASSFGQGDKLFF. The DNA for the CDR3 is TGTGCCAGCAGCTTCGGACAAGGCGACAAACTGTTTTTT.

V is TRBV28 and J is TRBJ2-7; TRBD2 might be the D (7 bases). The CDR3 has 16 residues. V lost 7 bases, J lost 7 bases, and 26 bases lay in between. Germline-derived CDR1 and CDR2 are MDHEN and SYDVKM. In DNA, the CDR3 is TGTGCCAGCACCCCGACCGGGGGCGGGGGTGGGATTGAGCAGTACTTC. Translated: CASTPTGGGGGIEQYF.

This chain links TRBV11-2 with TRBJ1-4; weak D call: TRBD1 (5 bases). In germline, CDR1 is SGHAT, CDR2 FQNNGV. The CDR3 extends over 15 amino acids. With 1 base removed from V and 5 bases from J, the gap between germline ends came to 11 bases. In nucleotides, the CDR3 is TGTGCCAGCAGCTTAGCTCCAGGGCCAAATGAAAAACTGTTTTTT. Translation gives CASSLAPGPNEKLFF.